The 9 T cell receptor beta chains reported below all come from one sample, sequenced in a study of T cells in Graves' hyperthyroidism and ophthalmopathy (dated by TCRdb to between 2018 and 2020). Library generation was performed with multiplex PCR. The sequencing machine was an Illumina HiSeq 2000. The TCR beta CDR3 regions were amplified from RNA transcripts. The TCR CDR3 was subjected to a first round of RT-PCR using the HTBI primer set and the Qiagen OneStep RT-PCR kit. TCRdb trimmed the raw reads at Q25, called clones with MiXCR and kept productive beta chains. One record per CDR3 amino acid sequence lists the most common genes and DNA. In all, the sample holds 350,000 to 400,000 distinct CDR3 sequences, and approximately 19% of those were seen once. In total, the top ten clones hold around 3.6% of the sample. Material: blood. The receptors here all came from a woman younger than 30 with Graves' hyperthyroidism.

In its sample, this clonotype was seen many times. The chain has TRBV11-2 and TRBJ2-4; D possibly corresponds to TRBD1 (6 bases). Germline V CDR1 and CDR2: SGHAT, FQNNGV. Trimming cost V 3 bases and J 6 bases, with 15 bases left between them. CDR3 length equals 15 residues. CDR3 residues: CASSFTRQVGNIQYF. DNA of the CDR3: TGTGCCAGCAGCTTCACTAGACAGGTGGGAAACATTCAGTACTTC.

Regarding this clonotype: A junction end diverges from the germline sequence, so it may reflect a read error. This chain joins TRBV7-3 and TRBJ2-2, with D perhaps TRBD2 (5 bases). The length of the CDR3 is 13 residues. From germline, CDR1 is SGHTA and CDR2 FQGTGA. The DNA of the CDR3 is TGTGCCAGCAGCTTGGTAAACACCGGGGATCTGTTTTTT. It encodes CASSLVNTGDLFF.

The chain employs TRBV18 and TRBJ1-6, with a weak D call TRBD1 (5 bases). The CDR3 sequence is 12 residues long. V lost 2 bases, J lost 11 bases, and 7 bases lay in between. CDR1 KGHSH and CDR2 LQKENI come from the germline V gene. CDR3: CASSPGGTPLHF. CDR3 DNA sequence: TGTGCCAGCTCACCAGGGGGGACACCCCTCCACTTT.

CDR3 protein: CASCRDYSGNTIYF. The CDR3 DNA follows: TGTGCCAGCTGCCGGGACTACTCTGGAAACACCATATATTTT. The chain combines TRBV6-1 with TRBJ1-3; maybe TRBD1 (5 bases). Per germline, CDR1 MNHNS and CDR2 SASEGT. The CDR3 has 14 residues. Trimming shortened V by 8 bases and J by 0 bases, and 11 bases separated the two germline ends.

This sequence joins TRBV5-1 and TRBJ2-7, with 7 bases lining up with TRBD2. J gave up 3 bases and V 0 bases, and 3 bases lay outside the gene matches. This CDR3 has 14 residues. Germline CDR1 SGHRS, CDR2 YFSETQ. CDR3 bases: TGCGCCAGCAGCTTGGCCTCTAGCGGCTACGAGCAGTACTTC. Its protein is CASSLASSGYEQYF.

This clonotype has at least ten counts. The chain recombines TRBV5-6 with TRBJ1-2; a possible D gene is TRBD1 (5 bases). V was trimmed by 10 bases and J by 7 bases, leaving 17 bases between them. The CDR3 runs 12 residues. Germline V lookup: CDR1 SGHDT, CDR2 YYEEEE. DNA of the CDR3: TGTGCCGCCGCTGCCCAGGGCGCTGGCTACACCTTC. Its protein product is CAAAAQGAGYTF.

This clonotype has only a few counts. The gene calls are TRBV9 and TRBJ1-1; tentatively, D is TRBD1 (5 bases). The V gene's germline CDR1 is SGDLS and CDR2 YYNGEE. The germline V and J ends were trimmed by 3 bases and 0 bases, with 15 bases remaining between them. This CDR3 has 16 amino acids. CDR3 DNA sequence: TGTGCCAGCAGCGCCCTCACAGACAGCATGAACACTGAAGCTTTCTTT. It codes for CASSALTDSMNTEAFF.

This clonotype has ten or more counts. V is TRBV7-9 and J is TRBJ1-1; D not resolved. The germline V gene encodes CDR1 SEHNR and CDR2 FQNEAQ (reference sequence). The V end was cut by 3 bases, the J end by 0 bases, with 11 bases between. The CDR3 contains 15 residues. The CDR3 here is CASSFPRRVNTEAFF. The CDR3, as DNA: TGTGCCAGCAGCTTCCCCCGGAGAGTGAACACTGAAGCTTTCTTT.

The chain is built from TRBV12-3 or TRBV12-4 and TRBJ2-7, with D possibly matching TRBD1 (5 bases). The length of the CDR3 is 18 residues. V lost 7 bases and J lost 1, with 26 bases in between. The CDR3 DNA follows: TGTGCCAGCATCAAGACAGAGGTCCTTCCCCCTACTTCCTACGAGCAGTACTTC. It specifies CASIKTEVLPPTSYEQYF.